This T cell receptor beta chain was captured by sequencing in a study of identical twins. The study's findings and limits: Low generation probability was overrepresented in out-of-frame alpha sequences shared by twins. Weaker excess twin sharing was seen among beta out-of-frame sequences.

V was cut by 2 bases and J by 0 bases, with 15 bases left in between. The CDR3 is 16 residues long. Germline V lookup: CDR1 SGHRS, CDR2 YFSETQ. TCRdb redid the calling of the 5' RACE reads with MiXCR, one entry per CDR3 protein. The table shows approximately 700,000 distinct CDR3 sequences, with 5.5% to 6.5% occurring only once. This clonotype was observed many times. Its target is unknown. The receptor's source is a man between 18 and 29 years old in good health. This chain joins TRBV5-1 and TRBJ2-7, with D perhaps matching TRBD2 (6 bases). The sample comprised naive T cells sorted from blood. The CDR3 nucleotides are TGCGCCAGCAGCTTACTCGGAGGGACGGCCTCCTACGAGCAGTACTTC. It encodes CASSLLGGTASYEQYF.